This T cell receptor (beta chain) was sequenced for a study of Graves' ophthalmopathy and Graves' hyperthyroidism. This clonotype was counted ten times or more. What it binds is not known. Study observations and caveats: Most expanded clonotypes in thyroid above 0.001 frequency also showed up in blood.

V shed 6 bases, J shed 2 bases, and the junction held 5 bases outside the gene matches. The CDR3 covers 14 residues. Germline CDR1 reads SNHLY; CDR2 reads FYNNEI. The authors amplified TCR beta CDR3 regions from RNA transcripts. After a first-round RT-PCR with HTBI primers, a second-round multiplex PCR was run. TCRdb reanalysed the multiplex PCR reads using MiXCR and keeps one entry per CDR3 protein. The sample has approximately 460,000 distinct CDR3 sequences; under 15% are singletons. This clonotype was sampled from a woman aged 30 to 39 with Graves' ophthalmopathy. The sample consisted of blood. J is TRBJ1-1 and V is TRBV2, with 8 bases fitting TRBD1. In nucleotides, the CDR3 is TGTGCCAGCAGACCCGACAGGGGCAACACTGAAGCTTTCTTT. It specifies CASRPDRGNTEAFF. Full variable domain (remainder filled in from reference TRBV2 and TRBJ1-1): EPEVTQTPSHQVTQMGQEVILRCVPISNHLYFYWYRQILGQKVEFLVSFYNNEISEKSEIFDDQFSVERPDGSNFTLKIRSTKLEDSAMYFCASRPDRGNTEAFFGQGTRLTVV.